This T cell receptor beta chain was recorded in a study of response to subunit inactivated influenza vaccine. Study-level points and caveats: With each seasonal influenza vaccination, the authors suggested, few new T cells are recruited.

V shed 4 bases and J 0 bases; nucleotides not matched to a gene: 7. The CDR3 extends over 16 amino acids. CDR1 SGHRS and CDR2 YFSETQ come from the germline V gene. TCRdb recomputed calls from the RT-PCR reads with MiXCR, one row per CDR3 protein. The table lists 450,000 to 600,000 distinct CDR3 sequences, about 17% of them singletons. For this clonotype: What it recognizes is unknown.

The sample here was CD4+ T cells sorted from PBMCs, taken about 24 months after vaccination. V and J are TRBV5-1 and TRBJ2-3, with 8 nucleotides matching TRBD1. The clonotype was recovered from a man aged 50-75 years who received an inactivated influenza vaccine. The CDR3 spells CASSHGQGGSTDTQYF. The CDR3 coding sequence is TGCGCCAGCAGCCACGGACAGGGCGGGAGCACAGATACGCAGTATTTT. Combining the CDR3 with reference TRBV5-1 and TRBJ2-3 gives the whole variable domain KAGVTQTPRYLIKTRGQQVTLSCSPISGHRSVSWYQQTPGQGLQFLFEYFSETQRNKGNFPGRFSGRQFSNSRSEMNVSTLELGDSALYLCASSHGQGGSTDTQYFGPGTRLTVL.